The next 11 T cell receptor beta chains were all read from a single sample in a study of chemoradiotherapy in HPV16-positive cancers (dated by TCRdb to the early 2020s). The library relied on the immunoSEQ multiplex PCR assay. Held by TCRdb, this immuneACCESS table contains in-frame sequences only and omits some clones. Under half of the omission traces to an unresolved V gene where checked; the cause of the rest is unknown. A total of 7,000 or so clones appear in this sample, nearly 80% of them only once. Roughly 3.5% of the sample is taken by the ten largest. Sampling was performed from a patient who underwent chemoradiotherapy. The source of these receptors is a human donor with HPV-associated anogenital cancer.

The chain couples TRBV10-3 to TRBJ2-6, with D perhaps matching TRBD2 (7 bases). The germline V gene encodes CDR1 ENHRY and CDR2 SYGVKD. The CDR3 is 15 amino acids. Deletions cut 6 bases from V and 4 bases from J, with 13 bases between. The CDR3 bases are TGTGCCATCAGGGGGGAGGGGGAAGGGGCCAACGTCCTGACTTTC. Translating gives CAIRGEGEGANVLTF.

This chain joins TRBV5-4 and TRBJ1-2, with D hard to call. CDR3 size: 13 residues. CDR1 is SGHNT and CDR2 is YYREEE in the germline V gene (reference sequence). V gave up 1 base and J gave up 0 bases, with 4 bases separating them. The CDR3 region has the DNA TGTGCCAGCAGCTTGCGAGCTAACTATGGCTACACCTTC. This translates into CASSLRANYGYTF.

V and J are TRBV6-1 and TRBJ1-1; the D gene is possibly TRBD1 (6 bases). Trimming shortened V by 4 bases and J by 1 base, and 13 bases separated the two germline ends. The CDR3 length is 15 residues. The germline V gene encodes CDR1 MNHNS and CDR2 SASEGT. In nucleotides, the CDR3 is TGTGCCAGCAGTGTCCCGGGGGCTCCGAACACTGAAGCTTTCTTT. Encoded protein: CASSVPGAPNTEAFF.

This sequence joins TRBV11-2 and TRBJ2-1, with 9 bases fitting TRBD2. Germline lookup yields CDR1 SGHAT and CDR2 FQNNGV. The CDR3 is 16 amino acids. The junction had 7 bases not matched to a gene; V was cut back by 5 bases and J by 2 bases. CDR3 nucleotides: TGTGCCAGCAGCCCTAGCGGGGCGCAAGCCTACAATGAGCAGTTCTTC. Translating gives CASSPSGAQAYNEQFF.

The V call is TRBV7-2, the J call TRBJ1-5; D is uncertain. Trimming cost V 1 base and J 7 bases, with 14 bases left between them. This CDR3 has 15 residues. CDR1 and CDR2 (germline): SGHTA, FQGNSA. CDR3 amino acids: CASSLVSYGEQPQHF. The CDR3 DNA reads as TGTGCCAGCAGCTTAGTTAGTTACGGGGAGCAGCCCCAGCATTTT.

The chain combines TRBV28 with TRBJ1-3; weak D call: TRBD1 (6 bases). V lost 5 bases and J 0 bases, leaving 14 bases between the germline ends. The CDR3 sequence is 16 residues long. Germline V gene data show CDR1 as MDHEN and CDR2 as SYDVKM. In nucleotides, the CDR3 is TGTGCCAGCAGTGAAACACAGGGATCCTCTGGAAACACCATATATTTT. It encodes CASSETQGSSGNTIYF.

The chain combines TRBV9 with TRBJ2-1; 7 bases line up with TRBD1. J gave up 0 bases and V 4 bases, and 4 bases lay outside the gene matches. The length of the CDR3 is 15 residues. Germline V CDR1 and CDR2: SGDLS, YYNGEE. The CDR3 coding sequence is TGTGCCAGCAGCCCCGGGACAGTCTCCTACAATGAGCAGTTCTTC. It codes for CASSPGTVSYNEQFF.

V is TRBV7-8 and J is TRBJ1-5, with TRBD1 as a possible D gene (6 bases). V lost 5 bases, J lost 4 bases, and 18 bases lay in between. The CDR3 has 16 residues. The germline CDR1 and CDR2 sequences are SGHVS and FQNEAQ. The CDR3 loop reads CASSRNDRTTNQPQHF. In DNA, the CDR3 is TGTGCCAGCAGCCGCAATGACAGGACTACTAATCAGCCCCAGCATTTT. Using reference TRBV7-8 and TRBJ1-5 for the parts outside the CDR3, the full variable domain is GAGVSQSPRYKVAKRGQDVALRCDPISGHVSLFWYQQALGQGPEFLTYFQNEAQLDKSGLPSDRFFAERPEGSVSTLKIQRTQQEDSAVYLCASSRNDRTTNQPQHFGDGTRLSIL.

This clone was detected once. The genes are TRBV7-2 and TRBJ2-1; possibly TRBD1 for D (6 bases). Germline V gene sequence: CDR1 SGHTA, CDR2 FQGNSA. The ends were cut back, 1 base at V and 1 base at J, with 11 bases in the middle. This CDR3 comprises 16 residues. DNA of the CDR3: TGTGCCAGCAGCTTAGGAGAGGACAGATCCTACAATGAGCAGTTCTTC. Protein: CASSLGEDRSYNEQFF.

The V call is TRBV7-9, the J call TRBJ1-3; D may be TRBD1 (5 bases). The length of the CDR3 is 15 residues. Germline V gene data show CDR1 as SEHNR and CDR2 as FQNEAQ (reference sequence). The V gene lost 4 bases and the J gene lost 1 base, with 11 bases spanning the gap. CDR3 amino acids: CASSSTGGSGNTIYF. The CDR3 region has the DNA TGTGCCAGCAGCTCGACGGGGGGATCTGGAAACACCATATATTTT.

J is TRBJ1-4 and V is TRBV11-2; D perhaps matches TRBD1 (5 bases). Germline CDR1 and CDR2: SGHAT and FQNNGV. The V and J ends lost 2 bases and 4 bases respectively, with 14 bases between them. This CDR3 is 16 amino acids long. The CDR3 nucleotides are TGTGCCAGCAGCTTAACCGGACAATCGTTTAATGAAAAACTGTTTTTT. Amino acid sequence: CASSLTGQSFNEKLFF.